This T cell receptor beta chain stems from a study of blood T cell repertoires in COVID-19. Produced via immunoSEQ multiplex PCR; TCRdb's table is partial and in-frame only. The sample has some 76,000 clones; around four fifths are singletons. Germline CDR1 is LGHNA and CDR2 is YNFKEQ. The CDR3 length is 16 residues. The V end lost 0 bases, the J end lost 2 bases, and 11 bases lay between the germline ends. This chain connects TRBV4-2 to TRBJ1-5; no definite D call. The sample consisted of peripheral blood. The sequence was obtained from a human donor in a cohort sampled during active COVID-19. The CDR3 sequence is CASSQEEGSGNQPQHF. In nucleotides, the CDR3 is TGTGCCAGCAGCCAAGAAGAGGGATCGGGCAATCAGCCCCAGCATTTT.